This T cell receptor beta chain appears in the sequencing data of a study of T cells in Graves' hyperthyroidism and ophthalmopathy. Amplified TCR beta CDR3 regions came from RNA transcripts. HTBI primers were used for first-round RT-PCR of the TCR CDR3. In TCRdb, the multiplex PCR reads were re-called with MiXCR into one record per CDR3 protein. In the table there are 550,000 to 600,000 distinct CDR3 sequences, 46% of which are singletons. The CDR3 is 14 amino acids. V was pared by 3 bases and J by 0 bases, with 6 bases between. Germline CDR1 and CDR2: LNHDA and SQIVND (reference sequence). This rearrangement joins TRBV19 to TRBJ1-5; no clear D gene. This clonotype originated in an adult woman with Graves' disease, either hyperthyroidism or ophthalmopathy (not recorded which). The sample taken for sequencing was peripheral blood or thyroid tissue (not recorded which). The CDR3 nucleotides are TGTGCCAGTAGTATCTACGATAGCAATCAGCCCCAGCATTTT. Protein: CASSIYDSNQPQHF.